This T cell receptor beta chain emerged from a study of blood T cells in healthy people across ages. Per the germline V gene, CDR1 is SQVTM and CDR2 is ANQGSEA. Trimming removed 5 bases at V and 5 bases at J, with 19 bases between. CDR3 size: 15 residues. Next came a second PCR, run for about 6 to 12 cycles, which used a sample-barcoded 5' primer along with a J-beta primer mix. TCRdb called the 5' RACE reads again in MiXCR, with one record for every CDR3 protein. Counted here are hundreds of thousands of distinct CDR3 sequences, 20% to 25% occurring once; the ten biggest clones make up roughly 3.7%. Isolation recovered at least 6.5 million PBMCs from every sample.

The J gene is TRBJ2-1, the V gene TRBV29-1; D not resolved. The sample was blood. The receptor was isolated from a man in his 70s in good health. The CDR3 DNA reads TGCAGCGTTCAACGACTCGTAGATACAAACAATGAGCAGTTCTTC. Translating it yields CSVQRLVDTNNEQFF.